The sequence of this T cell receptor (beta chain) was determined in a study of control samples from healthy donors and cancer patients. Profiled with immunoSEQ multiplex PCR; TCRdb holds only in-frame clones, not every one. The sample consists of around 170,000 clones, more than 85% of them appearing once. This CDR3 region has 12 residues. Deletions cut 2 bases from V and 7 bases from J, with 6 bases between. The germline gives CDR1 MNHNS, CDR2 SASEGT. Sequenced input: blood. This sequence originates from a woman aged 30 to 39 in good health. This chain uses TRBV6-1 with TRBJ1-5; D remains unclear. CDR3 sequence reads: CASSEIIQPQHF. CDR3 DNA sequence: TGTGCCAGCAGTGAAATTATACAGCCCCAGCATTTT.